The sequence of this T cell receptor (beta chain) was determined in a study of shared clonotypes between healthy human individuals. At the level of the study: There were three CD4 naive, three CD4 memory, two CD8 naive and one CD8 memory plates per donor.

Per the germline V gene, CDR1 is SGHDT and CDR2 is YYEEEE. The CDR3 loop spans 11 amino acids. V was cut by 1 base and J by 7 bases, with 6 bases left in between. On this clone: Its antigen is currently unknown.

Whole-study findings and limits: With a handful of donors compared, roughly 5% of naive CD4 clonotypes were shared. A reduction in generation probabilities was seen for non-shared clonotypes relative to those shared by all four donors. Compared with memory subsets, naive subsets generally had larger estimated richness.

Sequencing used immunoSEQ multiplex PCR; TCRdb keeps in-frame clones, though not all of them. The profile shows hundreds of thousands of clones, 55% to 75% of them singletons. The sequenced sample was memory CD4+ T cells sorted from blood. Stated subset: CD45RA-negative fraction. The genes are TRBV5-6 and TRBJ2-7; D is undetermined. The receptor comes from a woman younger than 45 in good health. DNA for the CDR3: TGTGCCAGCAGCTTGTTGAGGGAGCAGTACTTC. This gives the protein CASSLLREQYF.